The clone carrying this T cell receptor beta chain turned up a few times. The target antigen is unknown. Library preparation (for TCRbeta) was performed with unique molecular identifiers. TCRdb ran MiXCR on the PCR reads and lists one entry per CDR3 protein. This table holds hundreds of thousands of distinct CDR3 sequences, 15% to 20% found once. These data belong to a study of T-cell reconstitution after alpha-beta-depleted transplantation in children. General study results and limits: When one year had passed after transplant, most T-cell counts and diversity came from newly produced T cells. Reported findings indicate that, about two months after transplant, alpha-beta T cells came from several hundred expanded clones, which were derived from non-depleted graft cells.

V lost 3 bases to trimming and J lost 6 bases, with 10 bases between them. The CDR3 sequence is 13 residues long. Germline assignment: CDR1 SGHKS and CDR2 YYEKEE (reference sequence). The chain is built from TRBV5-5 and TRBJ1-5, with a possible D match to TRBD1 (5 bases). The sample in question was PBMCs, mostly from graft donor cells, obtained 360 days after TCRalphabeta/CD19-depleted stem cell transplant. This TCR was recovered from a male patient under 10 years old who had a stem cell transplant for acute lymphoblastic leukemia, so the T cells may come from the graft donor. The CDR3 bases are TGTGCCAGCAGCTCCCTCGGGGGTCAGCCCCAGCATTTT. Amino acid sequence: CASSSLGGQPQHF.